The 8 T cell receptor beta chains reported below all come from one sample, sequenced in a study of OX40 agonist ivuxolimab in advanced cancers. TCRdb's table, derived via immunoSEQ multiplex PCR, lists solely in-frame clones and lacks some. The sample shows 20,000 to 25,000 clones, roughly nine tenths of them seen only once. This material consisted of CD4+ or CD8+ T cells sorted from blood, taken in a trial of the OX40 agonist ivuxolimab. The receptors stem from an adult with an advanced solid tumor such as melanoma, head and neck, liver or kidney cancer.

This clone was seen a single time. The V and J genes are TRBV7-9 and TRBJ2-7; D possibly corresponds to TRBD1 (6 bases). Germline values: CDR1 SEHNR, CDR2 FQNEAQ (reference sequence). Deletions cut 6 bases from V and 5 bases from J, with 11 bases between. The CDR3 is made up of 12 amino acids. The CDR3 reads CASRKGVDEQYF. The CDR3 DNA reads as TGTGCCAGCAGGAAGGGGGTAGACGAGCAGTACTTC.

The chain couples TRBV27 to TRBJ2-3, with D possibly being TRBD1 (5 bases). V gave up 3 bases and J gave up 5 bases, with 12 bases separating them. The CDR3 has 14 residues. The germline gives CDR1 MNHEY, CDR2 SMNVEV (reference sequence). CDR3 coding DNA: TGTGCCAGCAGTTTTACAGGATTTGTAGATACGCAGTATTTT. Its protein product is CASSFTGFVDTQYF.

This clone occurred once. The gene calls are TRBV5-6 and TRBJ2-7, with TRBD2 identical over 7 bases. The V segment lost 0 bases and the J segment 5 bases; nucleotides outside the gene matches: 8. Germline-derived CDR1 and CDR2 are SGHDT and YYEEEE. This CDR3 is built from 15 residues. In nucleotides, the CDR3 is TGTGCCAGCAGCTTGGCCAGTAGGACTAGAAACGAGCAGTACTTC. Translating gives CASSLASRTRNEQYF. The variable domain in full, completed from reference TRBV5-6 and TRBJ2-7, reads DAGVTQSPTHLIKTRGQQVTLRCSPKSGHDTVSWYQQALGQGPQFIFQYYEEEERQRGNFPDRFSGHQFPNYSSELNVNALLLGDSALYLCASSLASRTRNEQYFGPGTRLTVT.

The chain links TRBV28 to TRBJ2-5; 8 nucleotides agree with TRBD2. Germline loops: CDR1 MDHEN, CDR2 SYDVKM. V lost 5 bases to trimming and J lost 8 bases; unmatched junction nucleotides: 7. There are 13 residues in the CDR3. The CDR3 DNA reads as TGTGCCAGCAGTGGGTTAAGCGGGAGAACCCAGTACTTC. It translates to CASSGLSGRTQYF.

The V and J genes are TRBV28 and TRBJ2-1; 9 nucleotides line up with TRBD1. Unmatched junction bases numbered 12, after V lost 6 bases and J lost 9 bases. The CDR3 spans 15 residues. Germline CDR1 and CDR2: MDHEN and SYDVKM. The CDR3 region is CASSRRDRAVSEQFF. As DNA, the CDR3 is TGTGCCAGCAGCCGGCGGGACAGGGCTGTTAGTGAGCAGTTCTTC.

The rearrangement joins TRBV4-3 to TRBJ2-7, with D perhaps TRBD2 (5 bases). Germline V gene sequence: CDR1 LGHNA, CDR2 YSLEER. The CDR3 loop spans 15 amino acids. V lost 0 bases and J 4 bases, leaving 13 bases between the germline ends. In nucleotides, the CDR3 is TGCGCCAGCAGCCAAGAAGGCGGGTCCGGTTACGAGCAGTACTTC. This encodes CASSQEGGSGYEQYF.

The chain is built from TRBV28 and TRBJ1-1; D unresolved. With 5 bases removed from V and 1 base from J, the gap between germline ends came to 11 bases. Per germline, CDR1 MDHEN and CDR2 SYDVKM. The CDR3 is 14 amino acids. The CDR3 nucleotides read TGTGCCAGCAGTCCTTGGGGAGGGAACACTGAAGCTTTCTTT. This encodes CASSPWGGNTEAFF.

This clone came up a few times. The gene calls are TRBV4-2 and TRBJ2-7; D gene unclear. The V end lost 7 bases, the J end lost 0 bases, and 16 bases lay between the germline ends. CDR3 length: 15 residues. Germline V lookup: CDR1 LGHNA, CDR2 YNFKEQ. CDR3 sequence: CASNNLIELSYEQYF. The CDR3 DNA reads as TGTGCCAGCAACAATCTTATTGAGCTCTCCTACGAGCAGTACTTC.